Listed here are 32 T cell receptor beta chains from one sample, sequenced in a study of OX40 agonist ivuxolimab in advanced cancers. The table came from immunoSEQ multiplex PCR; TCRdb's copy has only in-frame clones and leaves some out. The sample has fewer than 85,000 clones, roughly 80% seen once. The source was CD4+ or CD8+ T cells sorted from blood, collected in a trial of the OX40 agonist ivuxolimab. The receptors were gathered from an adult with an advanced solid tumor such as melanoma, head and neck, liver or kidney cancer.

The chain combines TRBV19 with TRBJ1-5; 7 positions match TRBD1. The CDR3 contains 11 residues. Germline V gives CDR1 LNHDA, CDR2 SQIVND (reference sequence). CDR3 sequence reads: CATGANQPQHF. Written as DNA, the CDR3 is TGTGCTACAGGGGCCAATCAGCCCCAGCATTTT.

The V and J genes are TRBV4-3 and TRBJ1-4; D possibly corresponds to TRBD1 (6 bases). V dropped 3 bases and J dropped 3 bases, with 14 bases sitting between them. This CDR3 comprises 16 residues. The germline gives CDR1 LGHNA, CDR2 YSLEER. CDR3 region: CASSQQAGASNEKLFF. Written as DNA, the CDR3 is TGCGCCAGCAGCCAGCAAGCAGGGGCCTCTAATGAAAAACTGTTTTTT.

Written as DNA, the CDR3 is TGTGCCAGCAGTTGGGGTTCGGCGGGAGGTATTTACGAGCAGTACTTC. Translating gives CASSWGSAGGIYEQYF. V is TRBV27 and J is TRBJ2-7; TRBD2 aligns across 8 bases. V trimming: 4 bases; J trimming: 4 bases; junction bases outside the gene matches: 12. Germline V gives CDR1 MNHEY, CDR2 SMNVEV (reference sequence). The CDR3 covers 16 residues.

The chain links TRBV19 to TRBJ2-3; D perhaps matches TRBD2 (5 bases). CDR3 length: 13 amino acids. The V gene lost 5 bases and the J gene lost 2 bases, with 8 bases spanning the gap. Looked up from germline, CDR1 is LNHDA and CDR2 is SQIVND (reference sequence). Here the CDR3 DNA reads TGTGCCAGTAGTCGAGGGTACACAGATACGCAGTATTTT. It codes for CASSRGYTDTQYF.

The gene calls are TRBV28 and TRBJ2-7, with D perhaps TRBD2 (6 bases). Trimming removed 6 bases from V and 3 bases from J, with 15 bases in between. The V gene's germline CDR1 is MDHEN and CDR2 SYDVKM. The CDR3 runs to 14 residues. In DNA form, the CDR3 reads TGTGCCAGCAGCCGCTCGGGTAGCGGCTACGAGCAGTACTTC. This encodes CASSRSGSGYEQYF.

The genes are TRBV7-2 and TRBJ2-7; unclear D gene. Germline V gives CDR1 SGHTA, CDR2 FQGNSA. V was cut by 3 bases and J by 0 bases, with 18 bases left in between. The CDR3 spans 17 residues. CDR3 in amino acids: CASSFVHYEVGSYEQYF. The CDR3 nucleotides read TGTGCCAGCAGCTTCGTACACTACGAGGTGGGCTCCTACGAGCAGTACTTC.

This clone has just one count. The chain couples TRBV14 to TRBJ2-1; 7 bases map to TRBD1. Per the germline V gene, CDR1 is SGHDN and CDR2 is FVKESK. The CDR3 covers 14 residues. The V and J ends lost 8 bases and 0 bases, in that order; junction bases with no gene match: 4. The CDR3 nucleotides are TGTGCCAGCTCGGACAGGAGCTCCTACAATGAGCAGTTCTTC. Amino acids: CASSDRSSYNEQFF.

The chain employs TRBV5-1 and TRBJ1-2; tentative D call: TRBD1 (6 bases). The germline CDR1 and CDR2 sequences are SGHRS and YFSETQ. The germline V and J ends were trimmed by 0 bases and 4 bases, with 10 bases remaining between them. The CDR3 spans 14 residues. The CDR3 bases are TGCGCCAGCAGCTTGGCCGGACAGTTCTATGGCTACACCTTC. Protein product: CASSLAGQFYGYTF.

This chain uses TRBV7-2 with TRBJ1-2; 10 bases align to TRBD1. V trimming: 5 bases; J trimming: 4 bases; junction bases outside the gene matches: 4. The CDR3 is made up of 14 amino acids. Looked up from germline, CDR1 is SGHTA and CDR2 is FQGNSA. This CDR3 reads CASSPGTGAYGYTF. The CDR3 bases are TGTGCCAGCAGCCCCGGGACAGGGGCCTATGGCTACACCTTC.

The CDR3 bases are TGTGCCTGGAGTGGGGAGTATAGCAATCAGCCCCAGCATTTT. Translated: CAWSGEYSNQPQHF. The chain uses TRBV30 and TRBJ1-5; unclear D gene. This CDR3 is 14 amino acids long. V shed 1 base and J shed 0 bases, with 7 bases lying between them. Germline CDR1 is GTSNPN and CDR2 is SVGIG (reference sequence).

V and J are TRBV5-1 and TRBJ1-6; the D is unclear. The CDR3 extends over 13 amino acids. V shed 6 bases and J shed 3 bases, with 7 bases lying between them. Germline CDR1 is SGHRS and CDR2 is YFSETQ. The CDR3 sequence: CASMGSYNSPLHF. Written as DNA, the CDR3 is TGCGCCAGCATGGGCAGCTATAATTCACCCCTCCACTTT. Complete variable domain (other parts from reference TRBV5-1 and TRBJ1-6): KAGVTQTPRYLIKTRGQQVTLSCSPISGHRSVSWYQQTPGQGLQFLFEYFSETQRNKGNFPGRFSGRQFSNSRSEMNVSTLELGDSALYLCASMGSYNSPLHFGNGTRLTVT.

The chain carries TRBV10-3 and TRBJ1-1; the match to TRBD1 covers 9 bases. With 10 bases clipped from V and 2 bases from J, the junction kept 11 bases outside the gene matches. The CDR3 has 15 amino acids. Germline V gene data show CDR1 as ENHRY and CDR2 as SYGVKD. CDR3 DNA sequence: TGTGCCACGACACCCGGACAGGGGAGTAACACTGAAGCTTTCTTT. This encodes CATTPGQGSNTEAFF.

The chain couples TRBV28 to TRBJ1-2; 8 positions match TRBD1. Looked up from germline, CDR1 is MDHEN and CDR2 is SYDVKM. This CDR3 has 16 amino acids. J gave up 8 bases and V 6 bases, and 17 bases lay outside the gene matches. CDR3 amino acids: CASSRNPRQGLGGYTF. The CDR3 DNA sequence: TGTGCCAGCAGCCGGAACCCTAGACAGGGGCTCGGGGGCTACACCTTC.

V is TRBV7-9 and J is TRBJ1-2; no firm D call. This CDR3 comprises 14 residues. Germline V CDR1 and CDR2: SEHNR, FQNEAQ (reference sequence). V lost 0 bases, J lost 0 bases, and 5 bases lay in between. The CDR3, as DNA: TGTGCCAGCAGCTTAGCAGTATCTAACTATGGCTACACCTTC. Protein: CASSLAVSNYGYTF.

This clone occurred once. The CDR3 reads CAWSVGTGGGYTF. DNA of the CDR3: TGTGCCTGGAGCGTCGGGACAGGAGGCGGCTACACCTTC. The chain uses TRBV30 and TRBJ1-2; TRBD1 agrees at 8 bases. This CDR3 has 13 amino acids. Unmatched junction bases numbered 8, after V lost 3 bases and J lost 8 bases. CDR1 GTSNPN and CDR2 SVGIG come from the germline V gene (reference sequence). Drawing the rest from reference TRBV30 and TRBJ1-2, the complete variable domain is SQTIHQWPATLVQPVGSPLSLECTVEGTSNPNLYWYRQAAGRGLQLLFYSVGIGQISSEVPQNLSASRPQDRQFILSSKKLLLSDSGFYLCAWSVGTGGGYTFGSGTRLTVV.

J is TRBJ2-3 and V is TRBV2; D not resolved. CDR1 and CDR2 from the germline V gene are SNHLY and FYNNEI. Between the trimmed V and J ends, which lost 6 bases and 2 bases, there was a span of 6 bases. There are 12 residues in the CDR3. DNA of the CDR3: TGTGCCAGCAGGGACGACACAGATACGCAGTATTTT. Protein sequence: CASRDDTDTQYF. Combining the CDR3 with reference TRBV2 and TRBJ2-3 gives the whole variable domain EPEVTQTPSHQVTQMGQEVILRCVPISNHLYFYWYRQILGQKVEFLVSFYNNEISEKSEIFDDQFSVERPDGSNFTLKIRSTKLEDSAMYFCASRDDTDTQYFGPGTRLTVL.

V and J are TRBV4-2 and TRBJ2-7; D not certain. This CDR3 has 13 residues. The V gene's germline CDR1 is LGHNA and CDR2 YNFKEQ. The V end was cut by 1 base, the J end by 1 base, with 5 bases between. CDR3 coding DNA: TGTGCCAGCAGCCAAGTCGGATCCTACGAGCAGTACTTC. It is translated as CASSQVGSYEQYF.

The chain combines TRBV28 with TRBJ1-2; the D gene is possibly TRBD1 (6 bases). Germline CDR1 and CDR2: MDHEN and SYDVKM. Trimming cost V 5 bases and J 9 bases, with 22 bases left between them. This CDR3 spans 15 amino acids. The CDR3 is CASSPPSGVGKSYTF. The CDR3 nucleotides read TGTGCCAGCAGTCCACCTTCAGGGGTGGGCAAGAGCTACACCTTC.

This chain uses TRBV5-1 with TRBJ1-5; TRBD1 matches 7 bases. CDR3 length: 15 amino acids. Trimming cost V 4 bases and J 1 base; bases outside gene matches: 5. Germline CDR1 reads SGHRS; CDR2 reads YFSETQ. CDR3 loop: CASSRDSPSNQPQHF. The CDR3 DNA follows: TGCGCCAGCAGCCGGGACAGTCCAAGCAATCAGCCCCAGCATTTT.

In this sample, this clone turned up once. The rearrangement joins TRBV19 to TRBJ1-2, with D perhaps TRBD1 (6 bases). The CDR3 loop spans 13 amino acids. Germline CDR1 is LNHDA and CDR2 is SQIVND (reference sequence). Trimming left V 8 bases short and J 2 bases short, with 12 bases between. Here the CDR3 reads CASSRDTNYGYTF. In DNA, the CDR3 is TGTGCCAGTTCACGGGACACGAACTATGGCTACACCTTC.

This chain joins TRBV10-1 and TRBJ2-1; 8 nucleotides line up with TRBD2. With V trimmed by 5 bases and J by 7 bases, 7 bases remained unmatched. The CDR3 is 14 amino acids. Germline V gene lookup returns CDR1 WNHNN and CDR2 SYGVQD (reference sequence). As DNA, the CDR3 is TGCGCCAGCAGTACGGGAGGGGACACTAATGAGCAGTTCTTC. This codes for CASSTGGDTNEQFF.

The chain links TRBV7-8 to TRBJ1-3; D call uncertain. V lost 3 bases and J 10 bases, leaving 16 bases between the germline ends. Germline CDR1 reads SGHVS; CDR2 reads FQNEAQ. The CDR3 length is 14 residues. CDR3 bases: TGTGCCAGCAGCTTGGGCGGGCCTCGTCGGACCATATATTTT. This gives the protein CASSLGGPRRTIYF. Full variable domain (remainder filled in from reference TRBV7-8 and TRBJ1-3): GAGVSQSPRYKVAKRGQDVALRCDPISGHVSLFWYQQALGQGPEFLTYFQNEAQLDKSGLPSDRFFAERPEGSVSTLKIQRTQQEDSAVYLCASSLGGPRRTIYFGEGSWLTVV.

The chain carries TRBV19 and TRBJ1-1, with a tentative D call TRBD1 (6 bases). V lost 5 bases, J lost 0 bases, and 13 bases lay in between. This CDR3 is 15 amino acids long. CDR1 is LNHDA and CDR2 is SQIVND in the germline V gene (reference sequence). Here the CDR3 DNA reads TGTGCCAGTAGTGTTAGGACAGCCTTGAACACTGAAGCTTTCTTT. The encoded protein is CASSVRTALNTEAFF.

The chain employs TRBV6-6 and TRBJ2-3; perhaps TRBD1 as D (5 bases). This CDR3 contains 14 residues. V lost 6 bases and J 0 bases, leaving 10 bases between the germline ends. Germline lookup yields CDR1 MNHNY and CDR2 SVGAGI (reference sequence). CDR3 sequence: CASSLQGSTDTQYF. The CDR3 coding sequence is TGTGCCAGCAGCCTTCAGGGTAGCACAGATACGCAGTATTTT.

V gene TRBV28 combines with J gene TRBJ2-7, with no clear D. Germline CDR1 and CDR2: MDHEN and SYDVKM. This CDR3 comprises 16 residues. V lost 7 bases and J lost 0, with 19 bases in between. The CDR3 sequence is CASTTRNRLSSYEQYF. The DNA for the CDR3 is TGTGCCAGCACTACCCGGAACCGACTCAGCTCCTACGAGCAGTACTTC.

The V gene is TRBV7-3, the J gene TRBJ2-6; no clear D gene. Trimming shortened V by 5 bases and J by 1 base, and 9 bases separated the two germline ends. Germline-derived CDR1 and CDR2 are SGHTA and FQGTGA. This CDR3 has 15 amino acids. The CDR3, as DNA: TGTGCCAGCAGCGGCCCGGAGTCTGGGGCCAACGTCCTGACTTTC. This gives the protein CASSGPESGANVLTF.

There are a few counts of this clone. V and J are TRBV7-2 and TRBJ2-5; no definite D call. The CDR3 is 13 residues long. The germline V gene has CDR1 SGHTA and CDR2 FQGNSA. V gave up 0 bases and J gave up 4 bases, with 6 bases separating them. In DNA, the CDR3 is TGTGCCAGCAGCTTAGCGCCAGGAGAGACCCAGTACTTC. This sequence encodes CASSLAPGETQYF.

V usage is TRBV2 and J usage is TRBJ1-3, with D perhaps TRBD1 (5 bases). The CDR3 is 12 amino acids. V was shortened by 6 bases and J by 4 bases, with 7 bases between the two germline ends. Germline V gives CDR1 SNHLY, CDR2 FYNNEI. CDR3 nucleotide sequence: TGTGCCAGCAGGGGACCAGGAAACACCATATATTTT. Translated: CASRGPGNTIYF.

This rearrangement joins TRBV5-1 to TRBJ2-5; 7 bases match TRBD2. The junction had 5 bases not matched to a gene; V was cut back by 0 bases and J by 0 bases. The CDR3 covers 16 residues. Germline loops: CDR1 SGHRS, CDR2 YFSETQ. In nucleotides, the CDR3 is TGCGCCAGCAGCTTGGATGTGGCGGGGGACCAAGAGACCCAGTACTTC. This translates into CASSLDVAGDQETQYF.

The chain links TRBV7-9 to TRBJ2-3, with D perhaps assigned TRBD1 or TRBD2 (5 bases each). The CDR3 contains 15 residues. Germline V CDR1 and CDR2: SEHNR, FQNEAQ (reference sequence). Between the trimmed V and J ends, which lost 5 bases and 3 bases, there was a span of 15 bases. CDR3 amino acids: CASSLWDQLTDTQYF. CDR3 bases: TGTGCCAGCAGCCTGTGGGACCAGCTTACAGATACGCAGTATTTT.

This clone appeared a single time. The V and J genes are TRBV5-4 and TRBJ2-1; D is possibly TRBD1 (6 bases). This CDR3 is 14 amino acids long. Germline V gene data show CDR1 as SGHNT and CDR2 as YYREEE (reference sequence). Trimming took off 5 bases at V and 5 bases at J, with 14 bases between the two ends. CDR3 DNA sequence: TGTGCCAGCAGTCTAATAGGGGACAACAATGAGCAGTTCTTC. Its protein is CASSLIGDNNEQFF.

The chain employs TRBV11-1 and TRBJ2-2; D ambiguous. This CDR3 comprises 15 residues. Trimming removed 1 base from V and 8 bases from J, with 14 bases in between. Germline V gene data show CDR1 as SGHAT and CDR2 as FQDESV (reference sequence). CDR3 sequence (DNA): TGTGCCAGCAGCTTAGACCCGTCCTTTGAGGGGGAGCTGTTTTTT. This gives the protein CASSLDPSFEGELFF.